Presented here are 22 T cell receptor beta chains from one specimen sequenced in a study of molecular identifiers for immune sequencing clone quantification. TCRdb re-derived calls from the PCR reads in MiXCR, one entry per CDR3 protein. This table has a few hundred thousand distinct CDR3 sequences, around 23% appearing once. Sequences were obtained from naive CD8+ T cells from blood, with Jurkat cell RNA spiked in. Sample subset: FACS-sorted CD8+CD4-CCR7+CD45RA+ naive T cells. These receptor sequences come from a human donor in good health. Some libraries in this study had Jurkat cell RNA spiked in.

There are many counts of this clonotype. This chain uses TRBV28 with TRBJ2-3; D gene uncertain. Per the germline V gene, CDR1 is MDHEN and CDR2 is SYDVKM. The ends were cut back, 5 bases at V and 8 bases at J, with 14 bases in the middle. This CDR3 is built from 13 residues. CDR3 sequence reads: CASSPNERGTQYF. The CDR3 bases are TGTGCCAGCAGTCCAAACGAGAGAGGTACGCAGTATTTT.

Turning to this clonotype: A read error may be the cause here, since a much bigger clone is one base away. CDR3 loop: CASSQEISTDTQYF. CDR3 nucleotides: TGCGCCAGCAGCCAAGAGATTTCCACAGATACGCAGTATTTT. The V call is TRBV4-3, the J call TRBJ2-3; D is unclear. Germline loops: CDR1 LGHNA, CDR2 YSLEER. Between the trimmed V and J ends, which lost 0 bases and 2 bases, there was a span of 6 bases. The CDR3 length is 14 residues.

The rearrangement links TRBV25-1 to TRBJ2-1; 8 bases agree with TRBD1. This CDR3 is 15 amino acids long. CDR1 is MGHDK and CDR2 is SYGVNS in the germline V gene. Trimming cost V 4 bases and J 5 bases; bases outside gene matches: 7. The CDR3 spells CASSGDRGTDNEQFF. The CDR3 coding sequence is TGTGCCAGCAGTGGTGACAGGGGTACGGACAATGAGCAGTTCTTC.

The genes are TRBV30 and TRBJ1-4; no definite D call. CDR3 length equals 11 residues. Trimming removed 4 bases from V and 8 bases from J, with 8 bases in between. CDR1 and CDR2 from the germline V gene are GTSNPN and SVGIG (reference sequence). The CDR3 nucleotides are TGTGCCTGGAAAGAGGACGAAAAACTGTTTTTT. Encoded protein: CAWKEDEKLFF.

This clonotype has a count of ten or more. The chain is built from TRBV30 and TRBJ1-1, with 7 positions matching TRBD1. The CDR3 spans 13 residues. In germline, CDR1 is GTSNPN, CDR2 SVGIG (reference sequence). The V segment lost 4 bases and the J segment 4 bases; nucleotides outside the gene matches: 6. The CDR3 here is CAWTRTGGTEAFF. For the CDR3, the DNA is TGTGCCTGGACGAGGACAGGCGGCACTGAAGCTTTCTTT. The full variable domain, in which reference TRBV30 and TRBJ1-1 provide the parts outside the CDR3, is SQTIHQWPATLVQPVGSPLSLECTVEGTSNPNLYWYRQAAGRGLQLLFYSVGIGQISSEVPQNLSASRPQDRQFILSSKKLLLSDSGFYLCAWTRTGGTEAFFGQGTRLTVV.

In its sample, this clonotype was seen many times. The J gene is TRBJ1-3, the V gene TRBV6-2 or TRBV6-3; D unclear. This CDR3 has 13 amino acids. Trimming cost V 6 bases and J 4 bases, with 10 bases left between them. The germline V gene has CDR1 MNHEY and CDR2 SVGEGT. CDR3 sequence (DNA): TGTGCCAGCAGCCAGCCCGGAGGAAACACCATATATTTT. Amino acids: CASSQPGGNTIYF.

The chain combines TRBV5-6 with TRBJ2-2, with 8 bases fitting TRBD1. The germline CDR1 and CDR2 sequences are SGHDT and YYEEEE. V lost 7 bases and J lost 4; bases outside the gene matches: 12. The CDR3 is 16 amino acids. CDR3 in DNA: TGTGCCAGCGGACTCCGAGGACAGGGTATCACCGGGGAGCTGTTTTTT. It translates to CASGLRGQGITGELFF.

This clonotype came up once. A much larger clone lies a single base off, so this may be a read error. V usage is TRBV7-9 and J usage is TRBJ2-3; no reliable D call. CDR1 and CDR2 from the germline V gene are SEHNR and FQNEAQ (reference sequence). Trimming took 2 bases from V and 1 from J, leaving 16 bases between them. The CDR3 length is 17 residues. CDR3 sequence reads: CASSLSQTECRTDTQYF. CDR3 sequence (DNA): TGTGCCAGCAGCTTAAGTCAAACGGAGTGCCGCACAGATACGCAGTATTTT.

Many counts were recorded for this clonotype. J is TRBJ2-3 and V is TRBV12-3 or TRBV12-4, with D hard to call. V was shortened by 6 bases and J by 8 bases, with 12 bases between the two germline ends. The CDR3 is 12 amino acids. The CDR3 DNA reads TGTGCCAGCAGCCCGAGCCTGAGTACGCAGTATTTT. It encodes CASSPSLSTQYF.

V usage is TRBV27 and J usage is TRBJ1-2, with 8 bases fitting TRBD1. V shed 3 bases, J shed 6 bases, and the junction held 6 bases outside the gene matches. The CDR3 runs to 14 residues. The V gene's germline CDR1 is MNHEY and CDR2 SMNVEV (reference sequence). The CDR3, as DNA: TGTGCCAGCAGTTTTGCAGGGGGCAGCGATGGCTACACCTTC. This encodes CASSFAGGSDGYTF.

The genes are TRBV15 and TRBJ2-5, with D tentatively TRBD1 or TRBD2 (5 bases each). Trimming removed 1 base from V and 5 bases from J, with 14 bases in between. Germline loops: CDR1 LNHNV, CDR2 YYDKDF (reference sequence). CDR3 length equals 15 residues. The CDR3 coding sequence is TGTGCCACCAGCAGAGTTTTGGCCCGGGGCGAGACCCAGTACTTC. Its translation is CATSRVLARGETQYF.

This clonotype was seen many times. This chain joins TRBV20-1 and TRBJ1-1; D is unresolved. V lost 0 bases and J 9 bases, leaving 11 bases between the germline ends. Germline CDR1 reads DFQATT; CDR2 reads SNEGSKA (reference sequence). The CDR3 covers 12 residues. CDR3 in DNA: TGCAGTGCTAGAGATTGGGCAGCTAAAGCTTTCTTT. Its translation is CSARDWAAKAFF.

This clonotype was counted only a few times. CDR3 residues: CASSYSVYSLRDEQFF. In nucleotides, the CDR3 is TGTGCCAGCAGTTACTCGGTATACTCCCTCCGGGATGAGCAGTTCTTC. The chain joins TRBV6-5 to TRBJ2-1; the D is unclear. V was trimmed by 0 bases and J by 8 bases, leaving 17 bases between them. Germline V gene data show CDR1 as MNHEY and CDR2 as SVGAGI. This CDR3 spans 16 amino acids.

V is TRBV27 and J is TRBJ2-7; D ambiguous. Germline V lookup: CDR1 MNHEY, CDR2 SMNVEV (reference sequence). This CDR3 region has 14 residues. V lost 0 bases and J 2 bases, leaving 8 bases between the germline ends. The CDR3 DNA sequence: TGTGCCAGCAGTTTATCAGTCGAACCCTACGAGCAGTACTTC. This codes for CASSLSVEPYEQYF.

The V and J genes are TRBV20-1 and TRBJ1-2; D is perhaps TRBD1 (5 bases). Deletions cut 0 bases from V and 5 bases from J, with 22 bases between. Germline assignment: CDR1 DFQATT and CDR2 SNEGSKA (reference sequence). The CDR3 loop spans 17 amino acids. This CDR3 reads CSARDSRPGKVRYGYTF. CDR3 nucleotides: TGCAGTGCTAGAGATTCTCGGCCAGGGAAGGTTAGGTATGGCTACACCTTC.

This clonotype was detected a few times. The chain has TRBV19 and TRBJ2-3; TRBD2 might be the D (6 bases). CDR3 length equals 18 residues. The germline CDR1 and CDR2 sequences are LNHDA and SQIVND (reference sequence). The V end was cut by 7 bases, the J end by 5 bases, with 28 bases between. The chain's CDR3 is CASTAASELATPGDTQYF. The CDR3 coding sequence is TGTGCCAGTACCGCCGCCTCTGAACTAGCAACCCCCGGAGATACGCAGTATTTT.

The CDR3 DNA reads as TGTGCCAGCAGCTTAGGCGGGTGGTCGTCGGAGACCCAGTACTTC. Protein: CASSLGGWSSETQYF. This sequence joins TRBV13 and TRBJ2-5; no clear D gene. Germline CDR1 PRHDT, CDR2 FYEKMQ (reference sequence). CDR3 length equals 15 residues. V lost 0 bases to trimming and J lost 5 bases, with 13 bases between them.

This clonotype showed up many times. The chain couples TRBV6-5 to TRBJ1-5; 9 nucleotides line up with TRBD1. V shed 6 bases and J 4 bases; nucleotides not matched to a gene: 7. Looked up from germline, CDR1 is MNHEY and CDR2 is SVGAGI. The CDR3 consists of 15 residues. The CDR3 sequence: CASSLDRGGNQPQHF. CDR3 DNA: TGTGCCAGCAGCCTGGACAGGGGAGGGAATCAGCCCCAGCATTTT.

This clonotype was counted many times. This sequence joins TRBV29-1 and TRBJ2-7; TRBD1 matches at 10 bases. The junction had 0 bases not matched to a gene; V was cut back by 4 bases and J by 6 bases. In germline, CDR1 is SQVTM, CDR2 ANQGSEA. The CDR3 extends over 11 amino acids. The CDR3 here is CSVGTGGEQYF. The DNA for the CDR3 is TGCAGCGTTGGGACAGGGGGCGAGCAGTACTTC.

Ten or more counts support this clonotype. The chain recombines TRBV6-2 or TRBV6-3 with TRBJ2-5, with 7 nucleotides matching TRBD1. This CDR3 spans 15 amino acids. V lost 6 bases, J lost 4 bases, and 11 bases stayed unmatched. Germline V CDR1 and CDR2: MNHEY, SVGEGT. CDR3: CASSPSTGSGETQYF. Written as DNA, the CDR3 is TGTGCCAGCAGCCCATCGACAGGGTCAGGAGAGACCCAGTACTTC.

The CDR3 here is CASSKGVSLYNEQFF. The CDR3 DNA is TGTGCCAGCAGCAAAGGGGTGTCCCTCTACAATGAGCAGTTCTTC. The chain joins TRBV7-3 to TRBJ2-1, with a weak D call TRBD1 (5 bases). Trimming pared 5 bases from V and 3 bases from J, leaving 14 bases between. The CDR3 sequence is 15 residues long. In germline, CDR1 is SGHTA, CDR2 FQGTGA.

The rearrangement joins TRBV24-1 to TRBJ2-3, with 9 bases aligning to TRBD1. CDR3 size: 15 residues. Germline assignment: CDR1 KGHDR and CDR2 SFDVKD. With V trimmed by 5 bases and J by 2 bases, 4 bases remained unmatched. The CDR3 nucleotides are TGTGCCACCAGTGGGGACAGGGTCCACACAGATACGCAGTATTTT. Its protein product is CATSGDRVHTDTQYF.